This T cell receptor beta chain was retrieved from a study of shared clonotypes between healthy human individuals. Naive CD8 cells lacked CD45RO and underwent positive selection for CCR7, leaving out terminally differentiated effector memory CD45RA+ cells. This clone has only a few counts. The material for each subset, its genomic DNA, was split evenly across several immunoSEQ plates. Data came from immunoSEQ multiplex PCR; TCRdb stores just in-frame clones and leaves some out. The data show around 1,900,000 clones, 85% to 95% seen once. Trimming left V 5 bases short and J 2 bases short, with 9 bases between. The CDR3 is 13 residues long. Germline assignment: CDR1 MNHEY and CDR2 SMNVEV (reference sequence).

Sequencing was carried out using naive CD8+ T cells from PBMCs. J is TRBJ1-1 and V is TRBV27; D is unresolved. This receptor was obtained from a man younger than 35 in good health. Some clones in this sample may be carry-over from other donors' samples. The CDR3 spells CASSAPTNTEAFF. The CDR3 DNA reads TGTGCCAGCAGTGCCCCAACAAACACTGAAGCTTTCTTT.